Each of the 10 T cell receptor beta chains below was sequenced from the same sample in a study of cytomegalovirus exposure and HLA in healthy donors. The PCR ran on 60 Vbeta and 13 Jbeta primers. Here immunoSEQ multiplex PCR was the method, and the copy in TCRdb shows in-frame clones only, minus some. The data hold about 160,000 clones, with around nine tenths observed a single time. Sequenced material: PBMCs. Every receptor here comes from a woman aged 25 to 39 in good health and CMV-seronegative.

V usage is TRBV27 and J usage is TRBJ2-3, with TRBD2 matching 8 bases. V shed 7 bases and J 5 bases; nucleotides not matched to a gene: 5. CDR1 MNHEY and CDR2 SMNVEV come from the germline V gene (reference sequence). This CDR3 spans 13 amino acids. The CDR3 region has the DNA TGTGCCAGCAATCGGGCGGGAGGAGATACGCAGTATTTT. Translating gives CASNRAGGDTQYF.

V usage is TRBV15 and J usage is TRBJ1-2; TRBD1 might be the D (5 bases). Germline CDR1 is LNHNV and CDR2 is YYDKDF (reference sequence). V lost 0 bases to trimming and J lost 5 bases, with 13 bases between them. This CDR3 comprises 15 residues. The CDR3 bases are TGTGCCACCAGCAGAGATCCGGGACTTGCGTATGGCTACACCTTC. Translated: CATSRDPGLAYGYTF.

Points on this clone: The germline gene is not matched at one end of the junction; a read error may be the cause. The CDR3 here is CASSLETGVNEKLFF. The CDR3 coding sequence is TGTGCCAGCAGTTTGGAGACAGGGGTAAATGAAAAACTGTTTTTT. The rearrangement links TRBV5-4 to TRBJ1-4, with 8 bases fitting TRBD1. The CDR3 runs to 15 residues. Per the germline V gene, CDR1 is SGHNT and CDR2 is YYREEE (reference sequence).

The chain uses TRBV5-6 and TRBJ1-2; D uncertain. Germline CDR1 reads SGHDT; CDR2 reads YYEEEE. The V gene lost 4 bases and the J gene lost 5 bases, with 18 bases spanning the gap. CDR3 length: 15 amino acids. CDR3 DNA: TGTGCCAGCAGCACCTCCGGGCAAGGCGGGTATGGCTACACCTTC. It is translated as CASSTSGQGGYGYTF.

In regard to this clone: Different DNA sequences within this sample yield the same CDR3. The chain has TRBV9 and TRBJ2-1; the match to TRBD2 covers 11 bases. Germline V gene sequence: CDR1 SGDLS, CDR2 YYNGEE. J gave up 3 bases and V 3 bases, and 2 bases lay outside the gene matches. The CDR3 spans 15 residues. The CDR3 sequence: CASSELAGDYNEQFF. The DNA for the CDR3 is TGTGCCAGCAGCGAACTAGCGGGGGACTACAATGAGCAGTTCTTC.

The chain is built from TRBV19 and TRBJ2-7; TRBD1 agrees at 10 bases. The CDR3 covers 13 residues. Germline trimming cut 9 bases from V and 0 bases from J; bases unmatched to any gene: 2. CDR1 and CDR2 (germline): LNHDA, SQIVND (reference sequence). CDR3 sequence (DNA): TGTGCCAGCAGGACAGGGGGCTCCTACGAGCAGTACTTC. Residues: CASRTGGSYEQYF.

This clone was counted a single time. The chain recombines TRBV5-1 with TRBJ2-5; 8 bases are shared with TRBD1. The end of the DNA is better explained by TRBJ2-7, so the J call may be wrong. The V gene's germline CDR1 is SGHRS and CDR2 YFSETQ. This CDR3 spans 14 amino acids. The CDR3 coding sequence is TGCGCCAGCAGCGATGGACAGGGTCTCTACGAGCAGTACTTC. Protein sequence: CASSDGQGLYEQYF.

The chain is built from TRBV30 and TRBJ1-5, with TRBD1 matching 9 bases. Germline loops: CDR1 GTSNPN, CDR2 SVGIG (reference sequence). This CDR3 region has 14 residues. Trimming removed 3 bases from V and 5 bases from J; junction bases left unmatched: 5. CDR3 sequence: CAWSPGTGYQPQHF. The CDR3 DNA reads TGTGCCTGGAGCCCCGGGACAGGGTATCAGCCCCAGCATTTT.

This clone was counted only a few times. The genes are TRBV6-1 and TRBJ1-1; TRBD1 matches 8 bases. This CDR3 has 15 residues. J gave up 2 bases and V 2 bases, and 4 bases lay outside the gene matches. CDR1 is MNHNS, CDR2 SASEGT, per germline. The CDR3 DNA follows: TGTGCCAGCAGTGAACGGACAGGGAGAAACACTGAAGCTTTCTTT. It specifies CASSERTGRNTEAFF.

The rearrangement links TRBV5-1 to TRBJ2-3; tentatively, D is TRBD2 (6 bases). Trimming removed 0 bases from V and 1 base from J, with 12 bases in between. The CDR3 is 16 amino acids. CDR1 SGHRS and CDR2 YFSETQ come from the germline V gene. The CDR3 DNA is TGCGCCAGCAGCTTGGGTGCTAGCGATCGCACAGATACGCAGTATTTT. Translating gives CASSLGASDRTDTQYF. Drawing the rest from reference TRBV5-1 and TRBJ2-3, the complete variable domain is KAGVTQTPRYLIKTRGQQVTLSCSPISGHRSVSWYQQTPGQGLQFLFEYFSETQRNKGNFPGRFSGRQFSNSRSEMNVSTLELGDSALYLCASSLGASDRTDTQYFGPGTRLTVL.